What follows is one T cell receptor (beta chain) and its context. Method: immunoSEQ multiplex PCR; TCRdb's copy keeps in-frame clones and lacks some. The sample holds around 500,000 clones; around nine tenths are singletons and the top ten take less than 2%. The data stem from a study of blood T cell repertoires in COVID-19. After removal of 4 bases from V and 7 bases from J, the junction contained 10 bases not matched to a gene. The length of the CDR3 is 15 residues. CDR1 and CDR2 from the germline V gene are MNHEY and SVGAGI. This sequence was found in a woman aged 40 to 50 who had recovered from COVID-19. This chain links TRBV6-5 with TRBJ2-3, with 8 bases identical to TRBD2. Material for sequencing was PBMCs or T cells enriched from blood (not recorded which). CDR3 residues: CASSWTISGANTQYF. CDR3 nucleotide sequence: TGTGCCAGCAGTTGGACCATTAGCGGGGCAAATACGCAGTATTTT.